This T cell receptor beta chain emerged from a study of beta chain features in type 1 diabetes. Study summary: Age and gender were similar between patients and healthy donors, as were cell yields. Overall study results and limits: For Type 1 diabetes patients, all four CD4+ subsets carried TCRB CDR3s that were moderately but significantly shorter.

J was trimmed by 2 bases and V by 7 bases; bases with no gene match: 3. CDR1 is SNHLY, CDR2 FYNNEI, per germline. The CDR3 extends over 14 amino acids. Since all of the isolated RNA was reverse transcribed, expressed TCRB transcripts were what got sequenced. Some clones are missing from TCRdb's copy, which holds only in-frame ones; the method was immunoSEQ multiplex PCR. The sample includes roughly 240,000 clones, about 24% of them seen just once. As for this clone: As yet, its antigen is unknown.

Sequencing used naive CD4+ T cells from blood. The sequence came from a woman younger than 45 with type 1 diabetes. The chain combines TRBV2 with TRBJ2-2, with 8 nucleotides matching TRBD2. As DNA, the CDR3 is TGTGCCAGCAAACTAGCGGTAAACACCGGGGAGCTGTTTTTT. Its translation: CASKLAVNTGELFF. The variable domain in full, completed from reference TRBV2 and TRBJ2-2, reads EPEVTQTPSHQVTQMGQEVILRCVPISNHLYFYWYRQILGQKVEFLVSFYNNEISEKSEIFDDQFSVERPDGSNFTLKIRSTKLEDSAMYFCASKLAVNTGELFFGEGSRLTVL.